The 23 T cell receptor beta chains reported below all come from one sample, sequenced in a study of beta chain features in type 1 diabetes. General study findings and limits: Shorter TCRB CDR3s, moderately but significantly so, marked every one of the four CD4+ subsets in Type 1 diabetes patients.

Isolated RNA was reverse transcribed in full, so expressed TCRB transcripts were sequenced. Method: immunoSEQ multiplex PCR; TCRdb's copy keeps in-frame clones and lacks some. The sample carries tens of thousands of clones, around 45% recorded once. Which antigens these TCRs recognize remains unknown. What was sequenced was Tregs from blood. The source is a man aged 25-45 years with type 1 diabetes.

This clone was detected only a few times. The J gene is TRBJ2-5, the V gene TRBV29-1, with D tentatively TRBD1 (6 bases). CDR1 is SQVTM, CDR2 ANQGSEA, per germline. The CDR3 covers 12 residues. The V end was cut by 6 bases, the J end by 0 bases, with 8 bases between. This CDR3 reads CSVTGNQETQYF. The CDR3 DNA sequence: TGCAGCGTAACAGGGAACCAAGAGACCCAGTACTTC.

There are a few counts of this clone. The chain employs TRBV28 and TRBJ1-2; D not resolved. The CDR3 contains 14 residues. V lost 2 bases and J lost 2, with 9 bases in between. The germline V gene encodes CDR1 MDHEN and CDR2 SYDVKM. CDR3 coding DNA: TGTGCCAGCAGTTTAGGGTGGCGGAACTATGGCTACACCTTC. Encoded protein: CASSLGWRNYGYTF.

The chain links TRBV25-1 to TRBJ2-5; possibly TRBD2 for D (6 bases). CDR1 and CDR2 from the germline V gene are MGHDK and SYGVNS. The CDR3 consists of 16 residues. Trimming took off 3 bases at V and 5 bases at J, with 19 bases between the two ends. The CDR3 sequence is CASSEGEDGYEETQYF. DNA for the CDR3: TGTGCCAGCAGTGAGGGGGAGGACGGTTATGAGGAGACCCAGTACTTC.

The table lists this clone with a few counts. Distinct nucleotide sequences in the sample also encode this CDR3. This chain joins TRBV5-1 and TRBJ1-5; a possible D gene is TRBD1 (6 bases). The germline V and J ends were trimmed by 4 bases and 6 bases, with 11 bases remaining between them. The CDR3 sequence is 13 residues long. Germline CDR1 reads SGHRS; CDR2 reads YFSETQ. In DNA, the CDR3 is TGCGCCAGCAGCGCTTCACAGGGTCAGCCCCAGCATTTT. Encoded protein: CASSASQGQPQHF.

The chain joins TRBV6-5 to TRBJ2-5; perhaps TRBD1 as D (6 bases). V lost 7 bases, J lost 5 bases, and 11 bases lay in between. The CDR3 is 12 amino acids. Germline CDR1 is MNHEY and CDR2 is SVGAGI. CDR3 DNA: TGTGCCAGCAACCAGAGGGGGGAGACCCAGTACTTC. Translated, it gives CASNQRGETQYF.

The V call is TRBV2, the J call TRBJ2-3, with unresolved D. Germline V gene data show CDR1 as SNHLY and CDR2 as FYNNEI. The V gene lost 4 bases and the J gene lost 7 bases, with 6 bases spanning the gap. This CDR3 has 11 residues. CDR3 coding DNA: TGTGCCAGCAGTGGTAGTAATACGCAGTATTTT. Encoded protein: CASSGSNTQYF.

J is TRBJ2-7 and V is TRBV11-2, with D perhaps matching TRBD1 (6 bases). The V gene lost 4 bases and the J gene lost 0 bases, with 7 bases spanning the gap. The CDR3 is made up of 13 amino acids. The germline V gene has CDR1 SGHAT and CDR2 FQNNGV. For the CDR3, the DNA is TGTGCCAGCAGCTGGACAGACTCCTACGAGCAGTACTTC. Its protein is CASSWTDSYEQYF.

This clone was counted between two and nine times. This rearrangement joins TRBV23-1 to TRBJ1-4; TRBD1 might be the D (6 bases). TRBV23-1 is placed among ORFs of uncertain function. Trimming removed 7 bases from V and 6 bases from J, with 15 bases in between. The CDR3 consists of 14 residues. The CDR3 nucleotides read TGCGCCAGCACCCCAACTAGGGGGTATGAAAAACTGTTTTTT. This translates into CASTPTRGYEKLFF.

The CDR3 region is CASSSSTSGTYEQYF. CDR3 DNA sequence: TGTGCCAGCAGCTCTTCGACTAGCGGAACCTACGAGCAGTACTTC. The chain links TRBV9 to TRBJ2-7, with TRBD2 identical over 9 bases. The germline V gene has CDR1 SGDLS and CDR2 YYNGEE. Losses at the gene ends were 4 bases for V and 2 bases for J; bases not matched to a gene: 7. The CDR3 is made up of 15 amino acids.

The chain couples TRBV7-9 to TRBJ2-2; no clear D gene. This CDR3 contains 17 residues. Per the germline V gene, CDR1 is SEHNR and CDR2 is FQNEAQ (reference sequence). Trimming took 4 bases from V and 7 from J, leaving 22 bases between them. Here the CDR3 reads CASSSPNARNTGGELFF. CDR3 in DNA: TGTGCCAGCAGCTCACCTAATGCTCGGAACACGGGCGGGGAGCTGTTTTTT.

This clone turned up a few times. The chain recombines TRBV27 with TRBJ2-7; 13 bases fit TRBD2. Trimming removed 6 bases from V and 3 bases from J; junction bases left unmatched: 2. This CDR3 contains 14 residues. CDR1 is MNHEY and CDR2 is SMNVEV in the germline V gene (reference sequence). CDR3 nucleotide sequence: TGTGCCAGCAGAAGACTAGCGGGGGGCTACGAGCAGTACTTC. Its protein is CASRRLAGGYEQYF.

The chain carries TRBV6-5 and TRBJ2-7; TRBD1 is a possible D gene (6 bases). This CDR3 has 13 amino acids. Trimming stripped 5 bases from V and 3 bases from J, with 11 bases between. Germline CDR1 is MNHEY and CDR2 is SVGAGI. The CDR3 sequence: CASSRTERYEQYF. Here the CDR3 DNA reads TGTGCCAGCAGTCGGACAGAACGCTACGAGCAGTACTTC.

This clone was observed a few times. The chain links TRBV7-6 to TRBJ2-7; D is possibly TRBD2 (5 bases). The CDR3 contains 13 residues. Trimming stripped 1 base from V and 3 bases from J, with 7 bases between. Germline V gene lookup returns CDR1 SGHVS and CDR2 FNYEAQ. The CDR3 is CASSLVAGYEQYF. For the CDR3, the DNA is TGTGCCAGCAGCTTAGTGGCGGGCTACGAGCAGTACTTC. Combining the CDR3 with reference TRBV7-6 and TRBJ2-7 gives the whole variable domain GAGVSQSPRYKVTKRGQDVALRCDPISGHVSLYWYRQALGQGPEFLTYFNYEAQQDKSGLPNDRFSAERPEGSISTLTIQRTEQRDSAMYRCASSLVAGYEQYFGPGTRLTVT.

The chain combines TRBV18 with TRBJ2-7, with 7 nucleotides matching TRBD1. J gave up 3 bases and V 5 bases, and 7 bases lay outside the gene matches. Germline V lookup: CDR1 KGHSH, CDR2 LQKENI. The CDR3 totals 14 residues. The CDR3 DNA follows: TGTGCCAGCTCAGCCGGGACAGCAAACTACGAGCAGTACTTC. Protein product: CASSAGTANYEQYF. The full variable domain, with the rest looked up from reference TRBV18 and TRBJ2-7, is NAGVMQNPRHLVRRRGQEARLRCSPMKGHSHVYWYRQLPEEGLKFMVYLQKENIIDESGMPKERFSAEFPKEGPSILRIQQVVRGDSAAYFCASSAGTANYEQYFGPGTRLTVT.

This chain joins TRBV28 and TRBJ1-4; the match to TRBD1 covers 8 bases. Germline CDR1 reads MDHEN; CDR2 reads SYDVKM. With V trimmed by 6 bases and J by 7 bases, 10 bases remained unmatched. The length of the CDR3 is 15 residues. The CDR3 sequence is CASSRLQGEGEKLFF. DNA of the CDR3: TGTGCCAGCAGCCGCCTACAGGGGGAGGGTGAAAAACTGTTTTTT.

This clone was found a few times. V usage is TRBV6-5 and J usage is TRBJ1-2; 7 bases line up with TRBD1. CDR3 size: 13 residues. Trimming cost V 8 bases and J 3 bases; bases outside gene matches: 6. The germline V gene encodes CDR1 MNHEY and CDR2 SVGAGI. The chain's CDR3 is CASGDRVYYGYTF. CDR3 DNA: TGTGCCAGCGGTGACAGGGTGTACTATGGCTACACCTTC.

This rearrangement joins TRBV7-8 to TRBJ2-5; 9 positions agree with TRBD2. This CDR3 comprises 15 residues. CDR1 and CDR2 from the germline V gene are SGHVS and FQNEAQ. Unmatched junction bases numbered 5, after V lost 5 bases and J lost 1 base. CDR3 region: CASSGGAGGQETQYF. CDR3 nucleotide sequence: TGTGCCAGCAGCGGAGGAGCGGGAGGCCAAGAGACCCAGTACTTC.

The chain has TRBV2 and TRBJ2-6; D ambiguous. Germline V gene lookup returns CDR1 SNHLY and CDR2 FYNNEI. V was pared by 6 bases and J by 0 bases, with 3 bases between. CDR3 size: 13 residues. Written as DNA, the CDR3 is TGTGCCAGCAGCGGCTCTGGGGCCAACGTCCTGACTTTC. This translates into CASSGSGANVLTF.

This clone was counted between two and nine times. The V gene is TRBV5-1, the J gene TRBJ2-5, with 9 bases fitting TRBD1. The CDR3 covers 14 residues. J gave up 5 bases and V 4 bases, and 6 bases lay outside the gene matches. Germline V CDR1 and CDR2: SGHRS, YFSETQ. CDR3 loop: CASSAGQGWETQYF. The CDR3 DNA follows: TGCGCCAGCAGCGCGGGACAGGGTTGGGAGACCCAGTACTTC.

In this sample, this clone is medium-sized. The chain uses TRBV7-2 and TRBJ2-7, with D possibly matching TRBD2 (5 bases). V lost 1 base, J lost 6 bases, and 13 bases lay in between. This CDR3 region has 14 residues. The germline V gene has CDR1 SGHTA and CDR2 FQGNSA. The CDR3 sequence is CASSLGGGFSEQYF. The CDR3 DNA reads as TGTGCCAGCAGCTTAGGCGGAGGCTTCAGCGAGCAGTACTTC.

In regard to this clone: The junction departs from germline at one end; a sequencing error may be responsible. V and J are TRBV19 and TRBJ2-1, with 13 nucleotides matching TRBD2. The CDR3 spans 15 residues. Germline loops: CDR1 LNHDA, CDR2 SQIVND (reference sequence). The CDR3 sequence: CASSINQLTSGRVLF. DNA for the CDR3: TGTGCCAGTAGTATCAACCAGCTTACTAGCGGGAGGGTCCTCTTC.

This clone was counted between two and nine times. This chain links TRBV2 with TRBJ2-7, with a tentative D call TRBD1 (5 bases). Trimming took off 3 bases at V and 6 bases at J, with 18 bases between the two ends. CDR1 is SNHLY and CDR2 is FYNNEI in the germline V gene. The CDR3 sequence is 15 residues long. CDR3 residues: CASSDRVAQVREQYF. In nucleotides, the CDR3 is TGTGCCAGCAGTGACAGGGTGGCCCAAGTACGCGAGCAGTACTTC. The variable domain in full, with the rest retrieved from reference TRBV2 and TRBJ2-7, is EPEVTQTPSHQVTQMGQEVILRCVPISNHLYFYWYRQILGQKVEFLVSFYNNEISEKSEIFDDQFSVERPDGSNFTLKIRSTKLEDSAMYFCASSDRVAQVREQYFGPGTRLTVT.

This clone was recorded a few times. V is TRBV4-3 and J is TRBJ1-5; 7 bases map to TRBD1. The length of the CDR3 is 15 residues. Trimming removed 0 bases from V and 6 bases from J; junction bases left unmatched: 5. From germline, CDR1 is LGHNA and CDR2 YSLEER. The DNA of the CDR3 is TGCGCCAGCAGCCAAGATGTGGCAGGGGGTCAGCCCCAGCATTTT. Encoded protein: CASSQDVAGGQPQHF.